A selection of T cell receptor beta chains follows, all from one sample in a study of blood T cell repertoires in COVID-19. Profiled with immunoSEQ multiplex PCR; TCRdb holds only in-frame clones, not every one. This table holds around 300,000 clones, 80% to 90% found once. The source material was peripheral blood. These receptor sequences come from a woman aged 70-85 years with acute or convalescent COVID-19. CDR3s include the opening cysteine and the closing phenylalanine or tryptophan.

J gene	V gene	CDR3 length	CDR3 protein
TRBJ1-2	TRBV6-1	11	CASSERLGYTF
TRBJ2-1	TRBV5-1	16	CASSLATGVSYNEQFF
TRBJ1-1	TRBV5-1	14	CASNRGQGDTEAFF
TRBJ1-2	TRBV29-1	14	CSVSWVGGTGGYTF
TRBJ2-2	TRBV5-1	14	CASSLNLVPGGLFF
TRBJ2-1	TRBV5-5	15	CASSLAPRLANEQFF
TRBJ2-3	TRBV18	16	CASSPRGKARADTQYF
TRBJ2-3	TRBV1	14	CTSSRVDTSDTQYF
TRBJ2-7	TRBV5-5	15	CASSLAGTADYEQYF
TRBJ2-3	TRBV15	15	CATSRGAGGTDTQYF
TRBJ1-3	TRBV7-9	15	CASSALGGAGNTIYF
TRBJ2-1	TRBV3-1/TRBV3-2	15	CASSLLAGVYNEQFF
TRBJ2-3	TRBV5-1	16	CASSFTGNTAENTQYF
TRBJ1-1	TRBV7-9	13	CASSLEANTEAFF
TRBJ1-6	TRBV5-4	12	CASSLLSSPLHF
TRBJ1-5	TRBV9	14	CASSVDGSNQPQHF
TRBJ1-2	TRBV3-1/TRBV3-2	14	CASSSTGGENGYTF
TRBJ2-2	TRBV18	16	CASSQNSALNTGELFF
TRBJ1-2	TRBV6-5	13	CASERGGSYGYTF
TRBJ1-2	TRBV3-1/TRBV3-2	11	CASSRIGDYTF
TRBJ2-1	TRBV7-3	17	CASSPVGHSGGAGEQFF
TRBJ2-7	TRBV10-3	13	CAISDARGYEQYF